This T cell receptor beta chain was recorded in a study of chemoradiotherapy in HPV16-positive cancers. This clone was seen only a few times. The J segment lost 9 bases and the V segment lost 6 bases, leaving 9 bases of the junction unmatched. Germline CDR1 is SNHLY and CDR2 is FYNNEI. CDR3 size: 15 residues. This table comes from immunoSEQ multiplex PCR, and its TCRdb copy is limited to in-frame clones, with some not included. The profile shows more than 11,000 clones, roughly 63% of them singletons. The sequence derives from a human donor with HPV-associated anogenital cancer. This chain uses TRBV2 with TRBJ1-6; the match to TRBD1 covers 9 bases. This material was obtained from a patient who underwent chemoradiotherapy. CDR3 in amino acids: CASRGGQGMGSPLHF. The CDR3 bases are TGTGCCAGCAGGGGAGGACAGGGGATGGGTTCACCCCTCCACTTT.